A single sample is the source of the 21 T cell receptor beta chains below, sequenced in a study of blood T cell repertoires in COVID-19. Produced via immunoSEQ multiplex PCR; TCRdb's table is partial and in-frame only. The data show approximately 460,000 clones, roughly 87% seen once. The specimen was peripheral blood. The receptors originated from a man between 18 and 35 years old with COVID-19, enrolled during active disease.

This clone was seen just once. V and J are TRBV7-8 and TRBJ2-7; 10 nucleotides align to TRBD1. Unmatched junction bases numbered 7, after V lost 3 bases and J lost 5 bases. CDR1 SGHVS and CDR2 FQNEAQ come from the germline V gene. The CDR3 consists of 15 residues. The CDR3 sequence is CASSFDRGLGNEQYF. The CDR3 DNA follows: TGTGCCAGCAGCTTTGACAGGGGGCTGGGGAACGAGCAGTACTTC.

CDR3 sequence: CASSIFGALYNEQFF. Here the CDR3 DNA reads TGTGCCAGTAGTATTTTTGGGGCCCTCTACAATGAGCAGTTCTTC. The V gene is TRBV19, the J gene TRBJ2-1, with D possibly matching TRBD1 (5 bases). This CDR3 contains 15 residues. CDR1 is LNHDA and CDR2 is SQIVND in the germline V gene (reference sequence). The V end lost 3 bases, the J end lost 3 bases, and 12 bases lay between the germline ends. The full variable domain, its missing parts supplied by reference TRBV19 and TRBJ2-1, is DGGITQSPKYLFRKEGQNVTLSCEQNLNHDAMYWYRQDPGQGLRLIYYSQIVNDFQKGDIAEGYSVSREKKESFPLTVTSAQKNPTAFYLCASSIFGALYNEQFFGPGTRLTVL.

The gene calls are TRBV10-1 and TRBJ2-2; a weak D match, TRBD1 (6 bases). This CDR3 comprises 15 residues. Germline V gene sequence: CDR1 WNHNN, CDR2 SYGVQD (reference sequence). V lost 0 bases to trimming and J lost 7 bases, with 12 bases between them. The CDR3 DNA follows: TGCGCCAGCAGTGAGTCGGAAACAGGGATCGGGGAGCTGTTTTTT. Protein: CASSESETGIGELFF.

The CDR3 region is CASSRSGTGAGNTIYF. The CDR3 coding sequence is TGTGCCAGCAGTCGATCCGGGACAGGGGCTGGAAACACCATATATTTT. The J gene is TRBJ1-3, the V gene TRBV9; 10 nucleotides align to TRBD1. V gave up 5 bases and J gave up 2 bases; unmatched junction bases: 7. CDR1 is SGDLS, CDR2 YYNGEE, per germline. The CDR3 extends over 16 amino acids.

The chain carries TRBV2 and TRBJ1-2; 7 bases agree with TRBD1. Trimming at V came to 5 bases and at J to 4 bases, leaving 10 bases not matched to a gene. This CDR3 has 15 amino acids. CDR1 SNHLY and CDR2 FYNNEI come from the germline V gene. Here the CDR3 reads CASSPTRDSAYGYTF. CDR3 in DNA: TGTGCCAGCAGTCCCACGAGGGACAGCGCCTATGGCTACACCTTC.

The rearrangement uses TRBV30 and TRBJ2-1; D may be TRBD1 (6 bases). Trimming removed 6 bases from V and 2 bases from J, with 11 bases in between. The germline gives CDR1 GTSNPN, CDR2 SVGIG (reference sequence). The CDR3 length is 13 residues. The CDR3 DNA reads TGTGCCTGCTCACAGGGACCCTACAATGAGCAGTTCTTC. It yields the protein CACSQGPYNEQFF. The entire variable domain, with the rest obtained from reference TRBV30 and TRBJ2-1, is as follows: SQTIHQWPATLVQPVGSPLSLECTVEGTSNPNLYWYRQAAGRGLQLLFYSVGIGQISSEVPQNLSASRPQDRQFILSSKKLLLSDSGFYLCACSQGPYNEQFFGPGTRLTVL.

The chain uses TRBV27 and TRBJ2-3; TRBD2 matches at 7 bases. V shed 5 bases and J 11 bases; nucleotides not matched to a gene: 16. Germline CDR1 reads MNHEY; CDR2 reads SMNVEV (reference sequence). The CDR3 totals 15 residues. The CDR3 coding sequence is TGTGCCAGCAGTCCTTCGCGGGAGAGCCTATGGGTGCAGTATTTT. This encodes CASSPSRESLWVQYF.

This clone was detected only once. This chain links TRBV10-2 with TRBJ2-2; tentatively, D is TRBD1 (5 bases). The germline gives CDR1 WSHSY, CDR2 SAAADI. This CDR3 region has 16 residues. Trimming left V 0 bases short and J 4 bases short, with 12 bases between. CDR3 in DNA: TGCGCCAGCAGTGAGTCGTACAGGAGTGTCACCGGGGAGCTGTTTTTT. Translation gives CASSESYRSVTGELFF.

The chain carries TRBV4-1 and TRBJ2-7; 13 positions match TRBD2. This CDR3 is 16 amino acids long. The ends lost 4 bases at V and 1 base at J; junction bases unmatched: 4. Germline loops: CDR1 MGHRA, CDR2 YSYEKL. The CDR3 nucleotides read TGCGCCAGCAGCCCCCTGGGACTAGCGGGGTCCTACGAGCAGTACTTC. Translation: CASSPLGLAGSYEQYF.

V gene TRBV4-1 combines with J gene TRBJ2-7; D possibly corresponds to TRBD1 (6 bases). The V gene's germline CDR1 is MGHRA and CDR2 YSYEKL. The CDR3 covers 14 residues. Trimming shortened V by 6 bases and J by 7 bases, and 19 bases separated the two germline ends. CDR3 coding DNA: TGCGCCAGCAGTCACGGGACACCCCTTTCTGAGCAGTACTTC. Protein: CASSHGTPLSEQYF.

CDR3 region: CASSTGTGGFPLHF. For the CDR3, the DNA is TGTGCCAGTAGTACCGGGACAGGGGGATTCCCCCTCCACTTT. V gene TRBV19 combines with J gene TRBJ1-6, with TRBD1 matching 11 bases. The CDR3 extends over 14 amino acids. Trimming cost V 4 bases and J 13 bases; bases outside gene matches: 6. CDR1 is LNHDA and CDR2 is SQIVND in the germline V gene (reference sequence).

The chain recombines TRBV18 with TRBJ1-2; 10 nucleotides agree with TRBD1. The CDR3 is 16 amino acids. Germline CDR1 is KGHSH and CDR2 is LQKENI. J lost 7 bases, V lost 2 bases, and 10 bases had no gene match. CDR3 nucleotide sequence: TGTGCCAGCTCACCAGCTTCGGCGGGACAGGGGTCTGGCTACACCTTC. As protein: CASSPASAGQGSGYTF.

This chain connects TRBV19 to TRBJ2-1, with D possibly TRBD2 on 5 matching bases. CDR1 and CDR2 (germline): LNHDA, SQIVND (reference sequence). The CDR3 extends over 12 amino acids. V lost 4 bases and J 9 bases, leaving 10 bases between the germline ends. The CDR3: CASSTSSSEQFF. CDR3 coding DNA: TGTGCCAGTAGTACATCTAGCTCTGAGCAGTTCTTC.

The CDR3 DNA is TGTGCCAGTAGTATTCTTCAGGGACAGGGGGCATACGAGCAGTACTTC. It is translated as CASSILQGQGAYEQYF. V is TRBV19 and J is TRBJ2-7, with TRBD1 identical over 12 bases. The CDR3 totals 16 residues. The V and J ends lost 3 bases and 4 bases, in that order; junction bases with no gene match: 7. The germline V gene encodes CDR1 LNHDA and CDR2 SQIVND (reference sequence).

V is TRBV4-1 and J is TRBJ1-2; D is possibly TRBD1 (6 bases). Germline CDR1 MGHRA, CDR2 YSYEKL. The V and J ends lost 1 base and 2 bases respectively, with 11 bases between them. The CDR3 spans 15 residues. The CDR3 region has the DNA TGCGCCAGCAGCCAAGGGTGGGGGGGCAACTATGGCTACACCTTC. This gives the protein CASSQGWGGNYGYTF.

The chain recombines TRBV6-5 with TRBJ2-5; TRBD1 agrees at 10 bases. Germline CDR1 MNHEY, CDR2 SVGAGI. J gave up 4 bases and V 4 bases, and 6 bases lay outside the gene matches. CDR3 length: 15 residues. In nucleotides, the CDR3 is TGTGCCAGCAGTTCGACGGGACAGGGGCGAGAGACCCAGTACTTC. Translation: CASSSTGQGRETQYF.

V usage is TRBV27 and J usage is TRBJ2-7; D is ambiguous. Trimming shortened V by 2 bases and J by 0 bases, and 5 bases separated the two germline ends. CDR3 length equals 13 residues. Per the germline V gene, CDR1 is MNHEY and CDR2 is SMNVEV (reference sequence). The CDR3 region is CASSLQYSYEQYF. The CDR3 DNA reads TGTGCCAGCAGTTTACAGTACTCCTACGAGCAGTACTTC.

The chain recombines TRBV15 with TRBJ2-7; perhaps TRBD1 as D (6 bases). The germline V and J ends were trimmed by 5 bases and 2 bases, with 16 bases remaining between them. The CDR3 has 15 residues. Germline V CDR1 and CDR2: LNHNV, YYDKDF (reference sequence). The CDR3 DNA sequence: TGTGCCACCAGCGGGGGCGAGGCAGCGACCTACGAGCAGTACTTC. This gives the protein CATSGGEAATYEQYF. The full variable domain, completed using reference TRBV15 and TRBJ2-7, is DAMVIQNPRYQVTQFGKPVTLSCSQTLNHNVMYWYQQKSSQAPKLLFHYYDKDFNNEADTPDNFQSRRPNTSFCFLDIRSPGLGDTAMYLCATSGGEAATYEQYFGPGTRLTVT.

This chain connects TRBV6-5 to TRBJ2-7; maybe TRBD1 (6 bases). V dropped 2 bases and J dropped 4 bases, with 9 bases sitting between them. This CDR3 has 13 amino acids. Per germline, CDR1 MNHEY and CDR2 SVGAGI. The CDR3 loop is CASSYLQGYEQYF. The CDR3 DNA reads TGTGCCAGCAGTTACCTACAGGGTTACGAGCAGTACTTC.

The V call is TRBV7-2, the J call TRBJ2-7, with 8 bases lining up with TRBD2. The germline V gene has CDR1 SGHTA and CDR2 FQGNSA. The CDR3 sequence is 14 residues long. Trimming took 4 bases from V and 3 from J; bases not matched to a gene: 5. CDR3 loop: CASSWSGGFYEQYF. CDR3 nucleotide sequence: TGTGCCAGCAGCTGGAGCGGGGGTTTCTACGAGCAGTACTTC.

The rearrangement joins TRBV30 to TRBJ2-7; 7 bases are a match to TRBD2. The junction had 19 bases not matched to a gene; V was cut back by 4 bases and J by 4 bases. This CDR3 has 17 amino acids. CDR1 GTSNPN and CDR2 SVGIG come from the germline V gene (reference sequence). The CDR3 nucleotides read TGTGCCTGGACCCGTCGGTGGAAGCGGGAATCGCGGTACGAGCAGTACTTC. Residues: CAWTRRWKRESRYEQYF.